This passage covers 8 T cell receptor beta chains from one sample sequenced in a study of graft-versus-host responses after intestinal transplantation. Libraries were prepared by immunoSEQ multiplex PCR; TCRdb keeps only in-frame clonotypes and omits some of them. The sample contains over 85,000 clones, 91% of which appear only once. Their antigens are not known. The input for sequencing was unstimulated CD4+ T cells sorted from spleen or lymph node cells, taken before transplant. The receptor source for this set is a human donor who was the organ donor for an intestinal transplant.

This rearrangement joins TRBV20-1 to TRBJ2-3, with D perhaps matching TRBD2 (5 bases). The CDR3 is 11 residues long. V shed 7 bases and J shed 0 bases, with 5 bases lying between them. Per the germline V gene, CDR1 is DFQATT and CDR2 is SNEGSKA (reference sequence). The CDR3 DNA is TGCAGTGGGACTAGCACAGATACGCAGTATTTT. It translates to CSGTSTDTQYF.

CDR3 sequence (DNA): TGCGCCAGCAGCCAAGTATCCGCCAGCGCGGGGGGGAACTACGAGCAGTACTTC. Protein sequence: CASSQVSASAGGNYEQYF. This chain uses TRBV4-1 with TRBJ2-7; 9 positions match TRBD2. CDR3 length: 18 amino acids. V shed 1 base, J shed 3 bases, and the junction held 13 bases outside the gene matches. Germline V gene data show CDR1 as MGHRA and CDR2 as YSYEKL.

The V and J genes are TRBV9 and TRBJ1-5; the D is unclear. This CDR3 has 17 amino acids. The V and J ends lost 0 bases and 3 bases respectively, with 16 bases between them. CDR1 and CDR2 from the germline V gene are SGDLS and YYNGEE. CDR3 sequence reads: CASSVGPAVTDNQPQHF. The CDR3 nucleotides read TGTGCCAGCAGCGTAGGTCCCGCGGTAACCGACAATCAGCCCCAGCATTTT.

This sequence joins TRBV2 and TRBJ2-1; D possibly corresponds to TRBD2 (5 bases). Germline CDR1 and CDR2: SNHLY and FYNNEI. The CDR3 contains 15 residues. The V and J ends lost 4 bases and 1 base respectively, with 11 bases between them. CDR3 in DNA: TGTGCCAGCAGTGCCCTAGCTCGATCCTACAATGAGCAGTTCTTC. Translating gives CASSALARSYNEQFF.

This chain links TRBV19 with TRBJ2-7, with TRBD1 matching 9 bases. This CDR3 region has 14 residues. The V gene's germline CDR1 is LNHDA and CDR2 SQIVND (reference sequence). V shed 7 bases and J 1 base; nucleotides not matched to a gene: 5. CDR3 sequence reads: CASTLTGGSYEQYF. The CDR3 DNA follows: TGTGCCAGTACCCTGACAGGGGGTTCCTACGAGCAGTACTTC.

The V call is TRBV10-1, the J call TRBJ2-5, with 11 bases matching TRBD2. The ends lost 7 bases at V and 3 bases at J; junction bases unmatched: 4. CDR1 and CDR2 (germline): WNHNN, SYGVQD (reference sequence). The CDR3 loop spans 14 amino acids. The CDR3 DNA follows: TGCGCCAGCACCAGTAGCGGGGGGGAAGAGACCCAGTACTTC. Translation: CASTSSGGEETQYF.

The V gene is TRBV30, the J gene TRBJ2-1; D is unresolved. CDR1 is GTSNPN and CDR2 is SVGIG in the germline V gene (reference sequence). V gave up 2 bases and J gave up 7 bases, with 12 bases separating them. There are 13 residues in the CDR3. CDR3 residues: CAWSPSLRNEQFF. The CDR3 DNA reads TGTGCCTGGAGTCCCTCCCTGAGGAATGAGCAGTTCTTC.

The gene calls are TRBV7-3 and TRBJ1-1; 7 bases map to TRBD1. With V trimmed by 3 bases and J by 7 bases, 8 bases remained unmatched. The CDR3 is 14 amino acids. The germline V gene has CDR1 SGHTA and CDR2 FQGTGA. The CDR3 DNA follows: TGTGCCAGCAGCTTGGATAGGGGGCTAGGTGAAGCTTTCTTT. Translation gives CASSLDRGLGEAFF. Variable domain in full (rest from reference TRBV7-3 and TRBJ1-1): GAGVSQTPSNKVTEKGKYVELRCDPISGHTALYWYRQSLGQGPEFLIYFQGTGAADDSGLPNDRFFAVRPEGSVSTLKIQRTERGDSAVYLCASSLDRGLGEAFFGQGTRLTVV.